A selection of T cell receptor beta chains follows, all from one sample in a study of cytomegalovirus exposure and HLA in healthy donors. The repertoire was sequenced with immunoSEQ multiplex PCR; TCRdb's copy has only in-frame clones and lacks some. Of about 190,000 clones listed, over 70% were seen once; the top ten hold 3.5% to 4%. The sequenced sample consisted of PBMCs. These receptors all stem from a man between 45 and 60 years old in good health and CMV-seronegative. Both conserved end residues are part of each CDR3. A D gene is named only where the DNA matches it firmly. The size field is filled for only some rows; it gives once, few, many or a size class.

clone size	V gene	J gene	D gene	CDR3 length	CDR3 protein	CDR3 DNA
NA	TRBV7-2	TRBJ2-7	NA	14	CASSLYRPEEEQYF	TGTGCCAGCAGCTTATACCGCCCCGAGGAGGAGCAGTACTTC
NA	TRBV5-5	TRBJ2-5	NA	14	CASSLAAAGETQYF	TGTGCCAGCAGCTTGGCCGCAGCCGGGGAGACCCAGTACTTC
few	TRBV11-2	TRBJ2-3	NA	14	CASSLGSSADTQYF	TGTGCCAGCAGCTTGGGTAGCAGCGCAGATACGCAGTATTTT
NA	TRBV19	TRBJ2-3	NA	14	CASSPDSSTDTQYF	TGTGCCAGTAGTCCGGACTCTAGCACAGATACGCAGTATTTT
NA	TRBV5-4	TRBJ2-2	TRBD1	14	CASSPTGETGELFF	TGTGCCAGCAGCCCGACAGGGGAGACCGGGGAGCTGTTTTTT
few	TRBV7-2	TRBJ2-7	NA	14	CASSWSGPGDEQYF	TGTGCCAGCAGCTGGAGCGGGCCCGGGGACGAGCAGTACTTC
few	TRBV4-3	TRBJ2-4	NA	14	CASSQDQRKNIQYF	TGCGCCAGCAGCCAAGACCAGCGGAAAAACATTCAGTACTTC
NA	TRBV2	TRBJ1-2	NA	14	CASSVRNRNYGYTF	TGTGCCAGCAGTGTTCGGAACAGGAACTATGGCTACACCTTC
NA	TRBV6-6	TRBJ1-3	NA	16	CASSYQGSGSGNTIYF	TGTGCCAGCAGTTATCAGGGATCGGGCTCTGGAAACACCATATATTTT
NA	TRBV7-2	TRBJ1-2	NA	15	CASTTGYTGTSGYTF	TGTGCCAGCACCACCGGATACACAGGGACCTCTGGCTACACCTTC
NA	TRBV10-3	TRBJ1-6	NA	13	CAISGNRDSPLHF	TGTGCCATCAGTGGGAACAGGGATTCACCCCTCCACTTT
NA	TRBV30	TRBJ1-5	TRBD1	12	CAWGTGSRPQHF	TGTGCCTGGGGGACAGGGAGTCGGCCCCAGCATTTT
NA	TRBV5-6	TRBJ2-7	TRBD2	17	CASSLAGGIFEAYEQYF	TGTGCCAGCAGCTTGGCCGGGGGGATCTTTGAAGCCTACGAGCAGTACTTC
NA	TRBV21-1	TRBJ1-6	NA	17	CASSTPTGGSYNSPLHF	TGTGCCAGCAGCACCCCGACAGGGGGGTCCTATAATTCACCCCTCCACTTT
NA	TRBV6-5	TRBJ1-2	TRBD1	15	CASSRGQGPNYGYTF	TGTGCCAGCAGCCGGGGACAGGGACCCAACTATGGCTACACCTTC